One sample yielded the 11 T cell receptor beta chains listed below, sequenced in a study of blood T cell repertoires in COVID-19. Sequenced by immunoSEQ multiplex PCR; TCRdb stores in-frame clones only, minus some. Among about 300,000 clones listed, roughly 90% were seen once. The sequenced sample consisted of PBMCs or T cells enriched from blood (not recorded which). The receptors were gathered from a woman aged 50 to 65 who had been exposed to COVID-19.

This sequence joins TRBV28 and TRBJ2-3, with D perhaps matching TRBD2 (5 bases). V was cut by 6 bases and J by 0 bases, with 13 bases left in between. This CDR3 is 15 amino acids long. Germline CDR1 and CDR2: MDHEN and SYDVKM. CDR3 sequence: CASSSKRLSTDTQYF. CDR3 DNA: TGTGCCAGCAGCTCAAAGCGGTTAAGCACAGATACGCAGTATTTT.

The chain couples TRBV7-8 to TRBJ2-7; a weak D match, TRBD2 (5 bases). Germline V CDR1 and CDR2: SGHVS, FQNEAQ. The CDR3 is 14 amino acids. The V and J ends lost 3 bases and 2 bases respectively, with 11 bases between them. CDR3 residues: CASSFGNTAYEQYF. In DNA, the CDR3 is TGTGCCAGCAGCTTCGGGAATACGGCCTACGAGCAGTACTTC.

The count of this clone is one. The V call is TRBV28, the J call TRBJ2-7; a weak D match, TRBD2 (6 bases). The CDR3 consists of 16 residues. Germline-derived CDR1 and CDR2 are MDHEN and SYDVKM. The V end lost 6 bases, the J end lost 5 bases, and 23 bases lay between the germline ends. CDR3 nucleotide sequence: TGTGCCAGCAGCGGCCTTGCCCCGGGGGTTCGACACGAGCAGTACTTC. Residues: CASSGLAPGVRHEQYF.

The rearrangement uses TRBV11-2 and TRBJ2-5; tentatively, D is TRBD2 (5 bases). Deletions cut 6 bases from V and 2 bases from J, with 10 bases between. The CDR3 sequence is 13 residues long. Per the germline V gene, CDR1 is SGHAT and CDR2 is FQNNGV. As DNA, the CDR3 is TGTGCCAGCAGAAGAGGGAGACAAGAGACCCAGTACTTC. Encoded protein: CASRRGRQETQYF. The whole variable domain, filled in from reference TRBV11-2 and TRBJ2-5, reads EAGVAQSPRYKIIEKRQSVAFWCNPISGHATLYWYQQILGQGPKLLIQFQNNGVVDDSQLPKDRFSAERLKGVDSTLKIQPAKLEDSAVYLCASRRGRQETQYFGPGTRLLVL.

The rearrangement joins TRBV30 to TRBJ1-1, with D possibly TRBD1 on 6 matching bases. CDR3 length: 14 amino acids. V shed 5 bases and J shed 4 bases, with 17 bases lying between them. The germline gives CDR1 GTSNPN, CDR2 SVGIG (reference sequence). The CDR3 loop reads CAWDKQGFGTEAFF. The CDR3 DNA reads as TGTGCCTGGGATAAACAGGGCTTCGGCACTGAAGCTTTCTTT. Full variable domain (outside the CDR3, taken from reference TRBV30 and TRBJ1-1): SQTIHQWPATLVQPVGSPLSLECTVEGTSNPNLYWYRQAAGRGLQLLFYSVGIGQISSEVPQNLSASRPQDRQFILSSKKLLLSDSGFYLCAWDKQGFGTEAFFGQGTRLTVV.

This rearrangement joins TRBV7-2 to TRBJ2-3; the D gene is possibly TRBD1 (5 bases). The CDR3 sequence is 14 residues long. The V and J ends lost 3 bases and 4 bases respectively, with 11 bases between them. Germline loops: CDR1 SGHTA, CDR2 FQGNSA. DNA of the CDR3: TGTGCCAGCAGCTTTTCTCCAGGGCCAGATACGCAGTATTTT. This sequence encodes CASSFSPGPDTQYF.

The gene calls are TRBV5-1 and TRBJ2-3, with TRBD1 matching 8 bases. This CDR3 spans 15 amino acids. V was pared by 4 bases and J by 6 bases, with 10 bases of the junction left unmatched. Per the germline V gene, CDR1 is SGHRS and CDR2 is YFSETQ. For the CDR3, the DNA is TGCGCCAGCAGCCCAGGACAGGGTAGAGTGGATACGCAGTATTTT. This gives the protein CASSPGQGRVDTQYF.

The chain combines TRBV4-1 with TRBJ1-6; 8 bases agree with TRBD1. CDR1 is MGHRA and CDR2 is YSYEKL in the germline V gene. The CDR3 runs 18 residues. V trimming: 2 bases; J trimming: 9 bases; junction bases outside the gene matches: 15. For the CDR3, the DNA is TGCGCCAGCAGCCAATTTGTCGACAGGGGTGTAACTAGTTCACCCCTCCACTTT. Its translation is CASSQFVDRGVTSSPLHF.

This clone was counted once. In DNA form, the CDR3 reads TGTGCCATCAGTGAAGGGACAGGCCCGAGAACCGGGGAGCTGTTTTTT. This gives the protein CAISEGTGPRTGELFF. The rearrangement uses TRBV10-3 and TRBJ2-2, with TRBD1 matching over 8 bases. Looked up from germline, CDR1 is ENHRY and CDR2 is SYGVKD. This CDR3 spans 16 amino acids. The V segment lost 3 bases and the J segment 5 bases; nucleotides outside the gene matches: 8.

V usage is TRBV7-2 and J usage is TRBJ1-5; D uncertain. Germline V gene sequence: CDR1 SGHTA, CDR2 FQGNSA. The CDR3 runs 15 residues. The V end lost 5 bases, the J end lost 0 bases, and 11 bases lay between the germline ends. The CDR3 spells CASSPSWGSNQPQHF. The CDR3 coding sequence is TGTGCCAGCAGCCCTAGCTGGGGTAGCAATCAGCCCCAGCATTTT.

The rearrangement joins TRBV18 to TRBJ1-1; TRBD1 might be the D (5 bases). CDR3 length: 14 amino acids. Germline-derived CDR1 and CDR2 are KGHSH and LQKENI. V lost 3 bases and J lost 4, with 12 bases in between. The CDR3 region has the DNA TGTGCCAGCTCACCCAAATCCCAGGGCACTGAAGCTTTCTTT. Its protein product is CASSPKSQGTEAFF.